The 7 T cell receptor beta chains in this list originate from one sample, sequenced in a study of T cells of healthy individuals. MiXCR was run by TCRdb on the 5' RACE reads, yielding one entry per CDR3 protein. Of about 53,000 distinct CDR3 sequences in the sample, roughly 15% were seen once. These receptors all stem from a human donor in good health.

CDR3 in amino acids: CASSRGRGDEYSNQPQHF. CDR3 nucleotides: TGTGCCAGCAGCCGAGGGCGGGGGGACGAGTATAGCAATCAGCCCCAGCATTTT. The genes are TRBV7-9 and TRBJ1-5; tentative D call: TRBD1 (5 bases). V was cut by 5 bases and J by 0 bases, with 20 bases left in between. Germline CDR1 is SEHNR and CDR2 is FQNEAQ (reference sequence). CDR3 length equals 18 residues.

This chain joins TRBV11-1 and TRBJ1-2, with unresolved D. The CDR3 covers 13 residues. The V and J ends lost 3 bases and 2 bases respectively, with 7 bases between them. Germline CDR1 reads SGHAT; CDR2 reads FQDESV (reference sequence). CDR3 protein: CASSFHKNYGYTF. The CDR3 DNA reads TGTGCCAGCAGCTTTCACAAGAACTATGGCTACACCTTC.

This clonotype was counted ten times or more. The chain employs TRBV9 and TRBJ2-3; D possibly corresponds to TRBD1 (6 bases). V gave up 0 bases and J gave up 4 bases, with 6 bases separating them. This CDR3 contains 13 residues. Germline V gene lookup returns CDR1 SGDLS and CDR2 YYNGEE. CDR3 sequence: CASSVGTADTQYF. CDR3 nucleotides: TGTGCCAGCAGCGTAGGGACAGCAGATACGCAGTATTTT.

The rearrangement links TRBV29-1 to TRBJ2-3; D gene unclear. Germline CDR1 and CDR2: SQVTM and ANQGSEA. Trimming shortened V by 4 bases and J by 1 base, and 9 bases separated the two germline ends. There are 13 residues in the CDR3. CDR3 DNA: TGCAGCGTTGTGGTTGGGCGCACAGATACGCAGTATTTT. Amino acids: CSVVVGRTDTQYF.

This clonotype was found a few times. The CDR3 loop is CSAKTLAGDRETQYF. In DNA, the CDR3 is TGCAGTGCGAAGACCCTAGCGGGAGATAGAGAGACCCAGTACTTC. The chain employs TRBV20-1 and TRBJ2-5; the match to TRBD2 covers 10 bases. The length of the CDR3 is 15 residues. J gave up 4 bases and V 6 bases, and 11 bases lay outside the gene matches. Germline values: CDR1 DFQATT, CDR2 SNEGSKA (reference sequence).

The table lists this clonotype with many counts. This chain uses TRBV7-2 with TRBJ1-1; D may be TRBD1 (6 bases). The length of the CDR3 is 12 residues. Germline CDR1 and CDR2: SGHTA and FQGNSA. V was clipped by 2 bases and J by 11 bases, with 12 bases between them. CDR3 region: CASSLSAGVAFF. In DNA form, the CDR3 reads TGTGCCAGCAGCTTATCCGCAGGGGTGGCTTTCTTT.

This clonotype occurred many times. The CDR3 nucleotides read TGTGCCAGCAGCCGGACGGTGAACACTGAAGCTTTCTTT. This sequence encodes CASSRTVNTEAFF. This chain connects TRBV7-2 to TRBJ1-1; the D is unclear. The germline V and J ends were trimmed by 5 bases and 0 bases, with 7 bases remaining between them. The CDR3 contains 13 residues. Germline loops: CDR1 SGHTA, CDR2 FQGNSA.